This T cell receptor beta chain was sequenced during a study of blood T cell repertoires in COVID-19. Individuals drawn from 24 US areas were about 18 to 100 years old. The CDR3 consists of 15 residues. Germline V gives CDR1 MDHEN, CDR2 SYDVKM. Trimming took off 2 bases at V and 7 bases at J, with 15 bases between the two ends. This table comes from immunoSEQ multiplex PCR, and its TCRdb copy is limited to in-frame clones, with some not included. The sample has 200,000 to 300,000 clones, approximately 83% seen once. Sequenced: PBMCs or T cells enriched from blood (not recorded which). The TCR originated in a woman between 40 and 50 years old with acute COVID-19. The rearrangement links TRBV28 to TRBJ2-1; possibly TRBD2 for D (6 bases). The CDR3 protein is CASSLGSWTTNEQFF. The CDR3 DNA is TGTGCCAGCAGTTTAGGTTCTTGGACTACAAATGAGCAGTTCTTC.